Listed below are T cell receptor beta chains from one sample, sequenced in a study of cytomegalovirus exposure and HLA in healthy donors. The repertoire was sequenced with immunoSEQ multiplex PCR; TCRdb's copy has only in-frame clones and lacks some. The table lists around 160,000 clones, roughly two thirds of them singletons. The specimen was PBMCs. These TCRs come from a woman between 40 and 55 years old in good health and CMV-seropositive. Both conserved end residues are part of each CDR3.

v_call: TRBV5-6; cdr3_aa: CASSFRELTYGYPF
v_call: TRBV29-1; cdr3_aa: CSVGEEGCEQYF
v_call: TRBV12-5; cdr3_aa: CASVEMTGYGYTF
v_call: TRBV5-1; cdr3_aa: CASRGTGDNSPLHF
v_call: TRBV21-1; cdr3_aa: CASSKDSYGYTF
v_call: TRBV4-3; cdr3_aa: CASSQLRRAYNSPLHF
v_call: TRBV4-1; cdr3_aa: CASSHHSGNYGYPF
v_call: TRBV9; cdr3_aa: CASSVDLLSYEQYF
v_call: TRBV18; cdr3_aa: CASSLEGDEQFF
v_call: TRBV6-1; cdr3_aa: CASSLQGVSNQPQHF
v_call: TRBV15; cdr3_aa: CATSREIYSGGGTDTQYF
v_call: TRBV4-1; cdr3_aa: CASSQRDSFYTGELFF
v_call: TRBV6-1; cdr3_aa: CASRADRLGDEKLFF
v_call: TRBV12-5; cdr3_aa: CASARTGEAGELFF
v_call: TRBV9; cdr3_aa: CASSVAGGRLDEQFF
v_call: TRBV7-9; cdr3_aa: CSSSLGTGFFSGNTIYF
v_call: TRBV10-3; cdr3_aa: CAISESVGEQYF
v_call: TRBV28; cdr3_aa: CASSFSPGTGGGYTF
v_call: TRBV2; cdr3_aa: CASTPQGFDGYTF
v_call: TRBV7-7; cdr3_aa: CASSLALAGPYEQFF
v_call: TRBV4-1; cdr3_aa: CASSQAFSSGPREQYF
v_call: TRBV27; cdr3_aa: CASSPDRVQPQNF
v_call: TRBV28; cdr3_aa: CASSSPSMTSNGRGLAQYF